Each of the 21 T cell receptor beta chains below was sequenced from the same sample in a study of vaccination effects on CD4 cells after COVID-19. Following culture for around 10 days, CD4+ T cells were isolated. These TCRs' antigens remain unknown. Assay used: immunoSEQ multiplex PCR; TCRdb lists only in-frame clones, some missing. The table lists more than 50,000 clones, about three quarters of them singletons. Sequencing was performed on CD4+ T cells from PBMCs cultured without peptide, taken before COVID-19 vaccination. The origin of the receptors is a human donor who received a COVID-19 vaccine.

The sample holds one count of this clone. Here the CDR3 DNA reads TGTGCCAGCAGTTTAGGGGGGGGAATAGATACGCAGTATTTT. Its protein product is CASSLGGGIDTQYF. This sequence joins TRBV9 and TRBJ2-3; TRBD2 might be the D (7 bases). This CDR3 has 14 residues. Germline-derived CDR1 and CDR2 are SGDLS and YYNGEE. V shed 5 bases and J shed 5 bases, with 15 bases lying between them.

The chain couples TRBV19 to TRBJ2-3; a possible D gene is TRBD2 (5 bases). Germline V gene data show CDR1 as LNHDA and CDR2 as SQIVND (reference sequence). Trimming stripped 9 bases from V and 7 bases from J, with 23 bases between. The CDR3 is 15 amino acids. In nucleotides, the CDR3 is TGTGCCAGACCTCAACAGTTGACTACTGATAATACGCAGTATTTT. Protein sequence: CARPQQLTTDNTQYF.

The J gene is TRBJ2-7, the V gene TRBV5-3; 9 bases map to TRBD1. TRBV5-3 is placed among ORFs of uncertain function. V was pared by 5 bases and J by 7 bases, with 4 bases of the junction left unmatched. The CDR3 is 12 amino acids. The CDR3 sequence is CARRGGTGEQYV. The CDR3 DNA is TGTGCCAGAAGGGGTGGGACAGGGGAGCAGTACGTC.

The genes are TRBV3-1 (or the pseudogene TRBV3-2) and TRBJ1-1; 10 bases agree with TRBD1. Germline CDR1 reads LGHDT; CDR2 reads YNNKEL (reference sequence). Trimming removed 0 bases from V and 6 bases from J; junction bases left unmatched: 1. The CDR3 sequence is 14 residues long. Here the CDR3 reads CASSQEGTGAEAFF. The CDR3 DNA follows: TGTGCCAGCAGCCAAGAAGGGACAGGGGCTGAAGCTTTCTTT.

The chain employs TRBV27 and TRBJ1-2, with 8 nucleotides matching TRBD1. The V and J ends lost 1 base and 13 bases, in that order; junction bases with no gene match: 8. Germline loops: CDR1 MNHEY, CDR2 SMNVEV (reference sequence). This CDR3 region has 13 residues. The CDR3 loop is CASSLYRGFGGTF. CDR3 sequence (DNA): TGTGCCAGCAGTTTATACAGGGGGTTCGGCGGCACCTTC.

This rearrangement joins TRBV12-3 or TRBV12-4 to TRBJ1-3, with D hard to call. The CDR3 totals 12 residues. Deletions cut 2 bases from V and 2 bases from J, with 1 base between. The CDR3 reads CASSLTGNTIYF. The DNA of the CDR3 is TGTGCCAGCAGTTTAACTGGAAACACCATATATTTT.

The chain carries TRBV5-1 and TRBJ2-3; D perhaps matches TRBD1 (6 bases). The CDR3 contains 14 residues. V lost 1 base and J lost 1, with 7 bases in between. CDR1 is SGHRS, CDR2 YFSETQ, per germline. In nucleotides, the CDR3 is TGCGCCAGCAGCTTGAACAGGGGCACAGATACGCAGTATTTT. Its protein is CASSLNRGTDTQYF.

J is TRBJ2-3 and V is TRBV5-1, with D uncertain. CDR3 length: 16 residues. In germline, CDR1 is SGHRS, CDR2 YFSETQ. With 2 bases removed from V and 2 bases from J, the gap between germline ends came to 15 bases. CDR3 sequence: CASSFSGSVTTDTQYF. The CDR3 DNA is TGCGCCAGCAGCTTCTCCGGATCCGTAACCACAGATACGCAGTATTTT.

The chain is built from TRBV9 and TRBJ1-1, with D tentatively TRBD1 (5 bases). Germline lookup yields CDR1 SGDLS and CDR2 YYNGEE. The ends were cut back, 4 bases at V and 1 base at J, with 14 bases in the middle. This CDR3 has 15 residues. CDR3 in amino acids: CASSRGQARNTEAFF. For the CDR3, the DNA is TGTGCCAGCAGCAGAGGACAAGCGAGGAACACTGAAGCTTTCTTT. The full variable domain, in which reference TRBV9 and TRBJ1-1 provide the parts outside the CDR3, is DSGVTQTPKHLITATGQRVTLRCSPRSGDLSVYWYQQSLDQGLQFLIQYYNGEERAKGNILERFSAQQFPDLHSELNLSSLELGDSALYFCASSRGQARNTEAFFGQGTRLTVV.

This chain joins TRBV19 and TRBJ1-3; weak D call: TRBD1 (5 bases). CDR3 size: 15 residues. Per the germline V gene, CDR1 is LNHDA and CDR2 is SQIVND (reference sequence). Trimming left V 1 base short and J 4 bases short, with 11 bases between. The CDR3 nucleotides read TGTGCCAGTAGTATAGCCCGACAGTCCGGAAACACCATATATTTT. As protein: CASSIARQSGNTIYF.

The chain carries TRBV6-5 and TRBJ2-5, with D perhaps matching TRBD2 (6 bases). Germline values: CDR1 MNHEY, CDR2 SVGAGI. This CDR3 has 15 amino acids. V lost 7 bases to trimming and J lost 2 bases, with 17 bases between them. CDR3 residues: CASTVRGARQETQYF. CDR3 nucleotide sequence: TGTGCCAGCACCGTACGCGGGGCGCGGCAAGAGACCCAGTACTTC.

This chain connects TRBV5-1 to TRBJ1-6; the D is unclear. The germline V gene encodes CDR1 SGHRS and CDR2 YFSETQ. V dropped 2 bases and J dropped 0 bases, with 9 bases sitting between them. This CDR3 comprises 16 residues. CDR3 sequence (DNA): TGCGCCAGCAGCTTCCATTCGAGCTCCTATAATTCACCCCTCCACTTT. Translation gives CASSFHSSSYNSPLHF.

V is TRBV6-2 or TRBV6-3 and J is TRBJ1-1, with D maybe TRBD1 (6 bases). The V end was cut by 0 bases, the J end by 4 bases, with 12 bases between. Germline V gene lookup returns CDR1 MNHEY and CDR2 SVGEGT. The CDR3 is made up of 15 amino acids. CDR3 bases: TGTGCCAGCAGTTACTCGAGGGGGGTAATCACTGAAGCTTTCTTT. This gives the protein CASSYSRGVITEAFF.

The J gene is TRBJ2-1, the V gene TRBV24-1; 10 nucleotides agree with TRBD2. Germline values: CDR1 KGHDR, CDR2 SFDVKD. This CDR3 is built from 17 residues. V dropped 4 bases and J dropped 4; count of bases not matched to a gene: 9. CDR3 loop: CATSETSGAISYNEQFF. The CDR3 nucleotides are TGTGCCACCAGTGAAACTAGCGGGGCAATCTCGTACAATGAGCAGTTCTTC.

V and J are TRBV4-3 and TRBJ2-6, with a tentative D call TRBD2 (6 bases). The germline V and J ends were trimmed by 8 bases and 0 bases, with 17 bases remaining between them. Germline V gives CDR1 LGHNA, CDR2 YSLEER. This CDR3 spans 17 amino acids. For the CDR3, the DNA is TGCGCCAGCGGAGGGGCAGGGACTTTCTCTGGGGCCAACGTCCTGACTTTC. It specifies CASGGAGTFSGANVLTF.

The chain has TRBV12-5 and TRBJ1-6, with a tentative D call TRBD1 (5 bases). Trimming pared 6 bases from V and 8 bases from J, leaving 17 bases between. Per germline, CDR1 LGHNT and CDR2 FRNRAP. This CDR3 has 15 amino acids. Here the CDR3 reads CASGETGTWDSPLHF. Here the CDR3 DNA reads TGTGCTAGTGGGGAAACCGGGACCTGGGATTCACCCCTCCACTTT.

J is TRBJ2-5 and V is TRBV6-1; 12 bases fit TRBD1. The CDR3 sequence is 15 residues long. Trimming took 3 bases from V and 4 from J; bases not matched to a gene: 3. CDR1 is MNHNS and CDR2 is SASEGT in the germline V gene. The CDR3 coding sequence is TGTGCCAGCAGTGACCGGGACAGGGGGCGAGAGACCCAGTACTTC. This gives the protein CASSDRDRGRETQYF.

This clone was observed a handful of times. The CDR3 DNA reads TGCGCCAGCAGCCGCCTAAATGGTGAAAAACTGTTTTTT. Its translation: CASSRLNGEKLFF. This chain links TRBV4-1 with TRBJ1-4; no clear D gene. Trimming stripped 4 bases from V and 7 bases from J, with 10 bases between. Germline lookup yields CDR1 MGHRA and CDR2 YSYEKL. CDR3 length: 13 amino acids.

The V gene is TRBV5-1, the J gene TRBJ2-5, with 7 bases matching TRBD2. V trimming: 7 bases; J trimming: 3 bases; junction bases outside the gene matches: 6. The CDR3 totals 13 residues. Germline CDR1 and CDR2: SGHRS and YFSETQ. The CDR3 loop is CASRAGVEETQYF. The DNA for the CDR3 is TGCGCCAGCCGGGCGGGAGTCGAAGAGACCCAGTACTTC. Full variable domain (outside the CDR3, taken from reference TRBV5-1 and TRBJ2-5): KAGVTQTPRYLIKTRGQQVTLSCSPISGHRSVSWYQQTPGQGLQFLFEYFSETQRNKGNFPGRFSGRQFSNSRSEMNVSTLELGDSALYLCASRAGVEETQYFGPGTRLLVL.

This rearrangement joins TRBV6-6 to TRBJ1-1, with D perhaps matching TRBD1 (5 bases). The CDR3 is made up of 17 amino acids. Trimming shortened V by 5 bases and J by 6 bases, and 25 bases separated the two germline ends. Germline V lookup: CDR1 MNHNY, CDR2 SVGAGI (reference sequence). CDR3 in amino acids: CASSPHGGGTSSPEAFF. The CDR3 coding sequence is TGTGCCAGCAGTCCCCACGGCGGAGGGACCTCTTCCCCTGAAGCTTTCTTT.

This clone was recorded a few times. This chain joins TRBV9 and TRBJ2-5; D not certain. The CDR3 runs to 13 residues. The germline CDR1 and CDR2 sequences are SGDLS and YYNGEE. Trimming removed 3 bases from V and 1 base from J, with 7 bases in between. The CDR3 region is CASSAQSQETQYF. CDR3 nucleotides: TGTGCCAGCAGCGCTCAGAGCCAAGAGACCCAGTACTTC.